This is a list of T cell receptor beta chains from one sample in a study of blood T cell repertoires in COVID-19. Assay: immunoSEQ multiplex PCR; the TCRdb copy retains only in-frame clones and omits some. The data contain about 260,000 clones, about 87% of them singletons. The source material was peripheral blood. Receptor source: a woman aged 40-49 years who had recovered from COVID-19. Both conserved end residues are part of each CDR3. The D gene is left open where the match is weak. Only some rows state a clone size, as once, few, many or a class for expanded clones.

TRBV6-2/TRBV6-3	TRBD2	TRBJ2-1	-	TGTGCCAGCAGCCAGACTAGCGGGGTTTACAATGAGCAGTTCTTC	CASSQTSGVYNEQFF
TRBV27	TRBD1	TRBJ2-5	-	TGTGCCAGCCGCCGGGACAGGGCGGAGACCCAGTACTTC	CASRRDRAETQYF
TRBV5-1	-	TRBJ1-1	-	TGCGCCAGCAGTCTCGCTATCCTCGGGGGAACTGAAGCTTTCTTT	CASSLAILGGTEAFF
TRBV9	-	TRBJ1-6	-	TGTGCCAGCAGCGCAATTCCCAATTCACCCCTCCACTTT	CASSAIPNSPLHF
TRBV6-5	-	TRBJ1-5	-	TGTGCCACCGGCAGGCCCAATCAGCCCCAGCATTTT	CATGRPNQPQHF
TRBV5-1	-	TRBJ1-4	-	TGCGCCAGCAGCTTGGCCGGGGGACGGGGGGAAAAACTGTTTTTT	CASSLAGGRGEKLFF
TRBV5-5	TRBD1	TRBJ1-2	few	TGTGCCAGCAGGCCTTACGGGGGCAGGGGGCGCGATGGCTACACCTTC	CASRPYGGRGRDGYTF
TRBV27	TRBD2	TRBJ2-7	once	TGTGCCAGCAGTTTAGGCGGGGAGGGCTACGAGCAGTACTTC	CASSLGGEGYEQYF
TRBV3-1/TRBV3-2	TRBD1	TRBJ2-1	-	TGTGCCAGCAGCCAGATTGGGACAGGGAATGAGCAGTTCTTC	CASSQIGTGNEQFF
TRBV29-1	TRBD1	TRBJ2-7	-	TGCAGCGTTGAAGAGTACCGGGACAGGGTTACCTACGAGCAGTACTTC	CSVEEYRDRVTYEQYF
TRBV5-4	TRBD1	TRBJ2-7	-	TGTGCCAGCAGCTTGGAAACAGGGGTCTCCTACGAGCAGTACTTC	CASSLETGVSYEQYF
TRBV7-8	-	TRBJ1-1	-	TGTGCCAGCAGCTTCCCAGGGAACGGGGGGTGGGCTGAAGCTTTCTTT	CASSFPGNGGWAEAFF
TRBV5-1	-	TRBJ2-7	-	TGCGCCAGCAGCTGGGGGGGCGGGACCTACGAGCAGTACTTC	CASSWGGGTYEQYF
TRBV5-1	-	TRBJ1-2	-	TGCGCCAGCAGCTTAACAGCGGTGGGTGATAATGGCTACACCTTC	CASSLTAVGDNGYTF
TRBV5-1	-	TRBJ1-2	-	TGCGCCAGCAGCTTGGACGCCAGGGTGGTTTTTGGCTACACCTTC	CASSLDARVVFGYTF